This TCR beta chain appears in the sequencing data of a study of cytomegalovirus exposure and HLA in healthy donors. Each donor was nominally healthy when sampled (though unrecorded immune exposures were likely). J lost 5 bases, V lost 4 bases, and 15 bases had no gene match. Germline lookup yields CDR1 LNHNV and CDR2 YYDKDF (reference sequence). This CDR3 has 19 amino acids. Primers for the PCR totalled 60 Vbeta and 13 Jbeta. The table came from immunoSEQ multiplex PCR; TCRdb's copy has only in-frame clones and leaves some out. The top ten hold around 3% of the sample, which has some 150,000 clones, over 60% seen once. This clone was counted once.

This TCR was recovered from a woman under 40 in good health and CMV-seropositive. Material: PBMCs. The chain carries TRBV15 and TRBJ2-3; 13 bases map to TRBD2. The CDR3 here is CATSTGLAGVTPGRDTQYF. CDR3 DNA sequence: TGTGCCACCAGCACTGGACTAGCGGGAGTTACTCCCGGGAGAGATACGCAGTATTTT.